The text below deals with one T cell receptor beta chain. It has no known antigen specificity. Base quality data are lacking; no much larger clone is found one base away. TCRbeta CDR3 regions were amplified from genomic DNA by means of the immunoSEQ Assay, a bias-controlled multiplex PCR. The original pipeline was this. The number of nucleated cells in each sample was estimated from the amplification of reference gene primers within the assay. Sequence reads were collapsed and filtered to measure the absolute abundance of every unique TCRbeta CDR3 rearrangement. For each sample, productive Simpson clonality was calculated as the square root of Simpson's diversity index across productive rearrangements. TCRdb obtained this table from immuneACCESS and retained in-frame rearrangements with V and J assigned. These tables miss some clones; where compared with another copy, unresolved V genes account for less than half of the shortfall, and the remainder is unexplained. That table gives V, J and clone size, and the DNA gave D and trimming. This sample comprises about 270,000 clones, roughly 86% of them detected only once. The ten biggest clones cover about 10% of the sample.

Trimming accounts for 4 bases at V and 1 base at J, while the number of junction bases matched to no gene is 3. CDR1 KGHSY and CDR2 FQNENV were looked up in the germline V gene. The CDR3, from cysteine to phenylalanine, totals 14 residues. Kept here is only the CDR3 DNA, which spans 42 bases and is read in frame from base 1. This entry belongs to a study of blood T cell repertoires in COVID-19 (TCRdb year 2020). Notes on the research overall: Samples from collaborators originated in the United States, Italy and Spain and spanned both the acute and convalescent phases of COVID-19. Samples came from the ongoing ImmuneRACE study (first 160 participants) plus 1,254 subjects from 6 global collaborators. Where available, HLA class I and class II types were obtained from metadata supplied by the sample provider rather than from assay-based typing. The repertoires were released in a freely available public database intended as a resource for research on the immune response to SARS-CoV-2. The material from the prospective study consisted of cDNA or gDNA derived from T cells, B-cell-depleted T cells, or PBMCs. Subjects who had been exposed to COVID-19, were actively infected with it, or had recovered from it provided the deeply sampled blood TCRbeta repertoires that made up the dataset. Nearly every sample came with metadata listing a de-identified subject ID, COVID-19 status, age in years and sex.

Each collaborating institution followed its own protocols to collect whole blood in K2EDTA tubes. For TCRbeta analysis, collaborator samples were shipped as frozen whole blood, as isolated PBMCs, or as DNA extracted from either sample type. What the study reported, not specific to this receptor: The quantity of clinical and demographic metadata differed by source and by participant and was supplied without curation.

The receptor chain draws on TRBV16 and TRBJ1-2; TRBD1 agrees with 7 junctional bases. The sample consisted of peripheral blood. The TCR sequence derives from a man aged 40-55 years with active or convalescent COVID-19. The DNA is TGTGCCAGCAGCCCCAGACAGGGTAACTATGGCTACACCTTC. It translates to CASSPRQGNYGYTF.